A single sample gave rise to the 27 T cell receptor beta chains below, sequenced in a study of identical twins. TCRdb reanalysed the 5' RACE reads using MiXCR and keeps one entry per CDR3 protein. The sample lists approximately 680,000 distinct CDR3 sequences, roughly 7.2% occurring once. The same sample was also studied in work on yellow fever vaccine responses in identical twins.

Sequencing was performed on PBMCs. These receptors came from a woman younger than 30 in good health.

This clonotype showed up many times. The CDR3 DNA reads TGCGCCAGCAGCTTGGAAGGTAACCCGGAGCAGTTCTTC. Amino acids: CASSLEGNPEQFF. The chain links TRBV5-1 to TRBJ2-1; D is undetermined. This CDR3 is built from 13 residues. Trimming removed 0 bases at V and 10 bases at J, with 11 bases between. Per the germline V gene, CDR1 is SGHRS and CDR2 is YFSETQ.

In this sample, this clonotype turned up many times. The chain carries TRBV12-3 or TRBV12-4 and TRBJ1-1, with TRBD1 matching 10 bases. The CDR3 is made up of 14 amino acids. Losses at the gene ends were 6 bases for V and 4 bases for J; bases not matched to a gene: 5. Written as DNA, the CDR3 is TGTGCCAGCAGCCAATGGACAGGGGGCACTGAAGCTTTCTTT. It specifies CASSQWTGGTEAFF.

There are many counts of this clonotype. The gene calls are TRBV6-5 and TRBJ2-2; TRBD1 aligns across 7 bases. Trimming removed 2 bases from V and 0 bases from J; junction bases left unmatched: 0. CDR1 MNHEY and CDR2 SVGAGI come from the germline V gene. CDR3 length: 15 residues. The CDR3 here is CASSYGQANTGELFF. The CDR3 DNA sequence: TGTGCCAGCAGTTACGGACAGGCGAACACCGGGGAGCTGTTTTTT.

This clonotype came up a few times. This chain links TRBV12-3 or TRBV12-4 with TRBJ2-1, with 9 bases fitting TRBD2. The CDR3 runs to 16 residues. Germline trimming cut 3 bases from V and 4 bases from J; bases unmatched to any gene: 7. This chain's CDR3 is CASSFSLAGTYNEQFF. DNA of the CDR3: TGTGCCAGCAGTTTTAGCCTAGCGGGGACATACAATGAGCAGTTCTTC.

This clonotype turned up a few times. The CDR3 loop is CSARGGTYLTDTQYF. CDR3 nucleotides: TGCAGTGCTAGAGGGGGAACCTACTTAACAGATACGCAGTATTTT. This chain connects TRBV20-1 to TRBJ2-3, with D hard to call. The V and J ends lost 1 base and 3 bases respectively, with 14 bases between them. Germline V lookup: CDR1 DFQATT, CDR2 SNEGSKA (reference sequence). The CDR3 runs to 15 residues.

This clonotype has just a few counts. This rearrangement joins TRBV20-1 to TRBJ2-7, with 9 bases aligning to TRBD1. Germline V gives CDR1 DFQATT, CDR2 SNEGSKA (reference sequence). V shed 3 bases, J shed 2 bases, and the junction held 8 bases outside the gene matches. This CDR3 has 15 residues. The CDR3 sequence: CSASLSGQGAYEQYF. The CDR3 DNA follows: TGCAGTGCTAGTTTGTCGGGACAGGGTGCCTACGAGCAGTACTTC.

This clonotype has ten or more counts. This sequence joins TRBV2 and TRBJ2-1, with TRBD2 matching over 11 bases. The CDR3 length is 17 residues. V lost 2 bases and J lost 3; bases outside the gene matches: 6. The germline CDR1 and CDR2 sequences are SNHLY and FYNNEI. The CDR3 region is CASSERPSGRSYNEQFF. The CDR3 region has the DNA TGTGCCAGCAGTGAAAGGCCTAGCGGGAGGAGCTACAATGAGCAGTTCTTC.

V is TRBV7-3 and J is TRBJ1-6; D is ambiguous. The germline gives CDR1 SGHTA, CDR2 FQGTGA. Between the trimmed V and J ends, which lost 1 base and 2 bases, there was a span of 9 bases. CDR3 length equals 16 residues. The CDR3 DNA reads TGTGCCAGCAGCTTAAGGCCGGGGACCTATAATTCACCCCTCCACTTT. Protein: CASSLRPGTYNSPLHF. Based on the CDR3 plus reference TRBV7-3 and TRBJ1-6, the full variable domain is GAGVSQTPSNKVTEKGKYVELRCDPISGHTALYWYRQSLGQGPEFLIYFQGTGAADDSGLPNDRFFAVRPEGSVSTLKIQRTERGDSAVYLCASSLRPGTYNSPLHFGNGTRLTVT.

This clonotype was detected ten times or more. The genes are TRBV28 and TRBJ1-2; D perhaps matches TRBD1 (5 bases). Per the germline V gene, CDR1 is MDHEN and CDR2 is SYDVKM. CDR3 length: 13 amino acids. V shed 5 bases and J shed 7 bases, with 14 bases lying between them. DNA for the CDR3: TGTGCCAGCAGTCCCGACAGTAGACGTGGCTACACCTTC. This sequence encodes CASSPDSRRGYTF.

The chain joins TRBV11-2 to TRBJ2-1; 13 bases are a match to TRBD2. Germline V CDR1 and CDR2: SGHAT, FQNNGV. The ends lost 2 bases at V and 4 bases at J; junction bases unmatched: 5. The CDR3 is made up of 17 amino acids. CDR3 residues: CASSLTSGRAGYNEQFF. The CDR3 bases are TGTGCCAGCAGCTTAACTAGCGGGAGGGCCGGATACAATGAGCAGTTCTTC.

This clonotype was observed a few times. V usage is TRBV5-6 and J usage is TRBJ2-4, with 11 nucleotides matching TRBD2. The CDR3 sequence is 17 residues long. CDR1 and CDR2 from the germline V gene are SGHDT and YYEEEE. With V trimmed by 0 bases and J by 1 base, 3 bases remained unmatched. The CDR3: CASSLGSSGRAKNIQYF. In DNA form, the CDR3 reads TGTGCCAGCAGCTTGGGCTCTAGCGGGAGGGCCAAAAACATTCAGTACTTC.

The gene calls are TRBV7-9 and TRBJ1-5; D gene unclear. The V end was cut by 3 bases, the J end by 6 bases, with 6 bases between. Per the germline V gene, CDR1 is SEHNR and CDR2 is FQNEAQ (reference sequence). The CDR3 consists of 12 residues. CDR3 nucleotide sequence: TGTGCCAGCAGCTTTCTAACTCAGCCCCAGCATTTT. This translates into CASSFLTQPQHF.

The J gene is TRBJ1-2, the V gene TRBV7-8; the D gene is possibly TRBD1 (5 bases). The V gene's germline CDR1 is SGHVS and CDR2 FQNEAQ. The V end was cut by 6 bases, the J end by 4 bases, with 15 bases between. CDR3 length equals 14 residues. CDR3 sequence (DNA): TGTGCCAGCAGTCGCGAGGGTGGGGGCTATGGCTACACCTTC. Translated, it gives CASSREGGGYGYTF. Variable domain in full (rest from reference TRBV7-8 and TRBJ1-2): GAGVSQSPRYKVAKRGQDVALRCDPISGHVSLFWYQQALGQGPEFLTYFQNEAQLDKSGLPSDRFFAERPEGSVSTLKIQRTQQEDSAVYLCASSREGGGYGYTFGSGTRLTVV.

This clonotype was counted ten times or more. The chain has TRBV12-3 or TRBV12-4 and TRBJ2-1, with TRBD2 identical over 13 bases. The CDR3 covers 15 residues. J gave up 9 bases and V 2 bases, and 4 bases lay outside the gene matches. As DNA, the CDR3 is TGTGCCAGCAGTTTAACTAGCGGGAGGGCCAGTGAGCAGTTCTTC. This gives the protein CASSLTSGRASEQFF.

The rearrangement links TRBV2 to TRBJ2-3, with 10 bases identical to TRBD2. V was clipped by 6 bases and J by 5 bases; unmatched bases: 5. The CDR3 runs to 14 residues. The germline gives CDR1 SNHLY, CDR2 FYNNEI. CDR3 bases: TGTGCCAGCAGCCAACTAGCGGGGAGAGATACGCAGTATTTT. Translating gives CASSQLAGRDTQYF. The entire variable domain, with the rest obtained from reference TRBV2 and TRBJ2-3, is as follows: EPEVTQTPSHQVTQMGQEVILRCVPISNHLYFYWYRQILGQKVEFLVSFYNNEISEKSEIFDDQFSVERPDGSNFTLKIRSTKLEDSAMYFCASSQLAGRDTQYFGPGTRLTVL.

This clonotype was recorded a few times. The chain couples TRBV11-2 to TRBJ2-4; no reliable D call. With 3 bases removed from V and 6 bases from J, the gap between germline ends came to 15 bases. Per the germline V gene, CDR1 is SGHAT and CDR2 is FQNNGV. This CDR3 comprises 15 residues. CDR3 sequence (DNA): TGTGCCAGCAGCTTTAATCGAAATCCAGGAAACATTCAGTACTTC. Its protein is CASSFNRNPGNIQYF.

The chain recombines TRBV6-5 with TRBJ2-1, with 9 bases identical to TRBD1. The junction had 6 bases not matched to a gene; V was cut back by 2 bases and J by 1 base. The germline CDR1 and CDR2 sequences are MNHEY and SVGAGI. The CDR3 runs 17 residues. The CDR3: CASSYRAGTGSYNEQFF. The CDR3 DNA sequence: TGTGCCAGCAGTTACCGTGCCGGGACAGGGTCCTACAATGAGCAGTTCTTC.

V is TRBV20-1 and J is TRBJ1-1; 9 positions agree with TRBD1. From germline, CDR1 is DFQATT and CDR2 SNEGSKA (reference sequence). There are 11 residues in the CDR3. The CDR3 spells CSAGTGLSAFF. The CDR3 DNA reads as TGCAGCGCCGGGACAGGGCTTTCAGCTTTCTTT.

This chain uses TRBV4-2 with TRBJ1-2; tentatively, D is TRBD1 (5 bases). Trimming stripped 9 bases from V and 4 bases from J, with 15 bases between. The CDR3 length is 13 residues. The germline V gene encodes CDR1 LGHNA and CDR2 YNFKEQ. The CDR3 DNA reads as TGTGCCAGGGGCCCTGGACACCTCTATGGCTACACCTTC. Translation gives CARGPGHLYGYTF.

This clonotype was found a few times. The chain combines TRBV12-3 or TRBV12-4 with TRBJ2-1; TRBD2 matches 10 bases. With 0 bases clipped from V and 1 base from J, the junction kept 9 bases outside the gene matches. The CDR3 sequence is 19 residues long. The DNA for the CDR3 is TGTGCCAGCAGTTTAGCGCGCGAGACTAGCGGGCTGTCCTACAATGAGCAGTTCTTC. Amino acid sequence: CASSLARETSGLSYNEQFF.

This clonotype was observed a few times. The chain combines TRBV7-2 with TRBJ2-3; 13 bases align to TRBD2. Per germline, CDR1 SGHTA and CDR2 FQGNSA. Trimming at V came to 2 bases and at J to 5 bases, leaving 4 bases not matched to a gene. CDR3 length equals 16 residues. As DNA, the CDR3 is TGTGCCAGCAGCTTACAACTAGCGGGGGGGAGAGATACGCAGTATTTT. It is translated as CASSLQLAGGRDTQYF.

This clonotype appeared many times. The genes are TRBV28 and TRBJ2-1, with TRBD2 matching 11 bases. Unmatched junction bases numbered 5, after V lost 6 bases and J lost 4 bases. This CDR3 region has 15 residues. Germline V gene data show CDR1 as MDHEN and CDR2 as SYDVKM. In nucleotides, the CDR3 is TGTGCCAGCAGCCGACTAGCGGGAAATTACAATGAGCAGTTCTTC. It encodes CASSRLAGNYNEQFF.

Ten or more counts support this clonotype. This chain connects TRBV20-1 to TRBJ2-5; 10 bases align to TRBD2. V was pared by 3 bases and J by 5 bases, with 15 bases of the junction left unmatched. This CDR3 has 17 residues. CDR1 is DFQATT and CDR2 is SNEGSKA in the germline V gene (reference sequence). CDR3 protein: CSASSGGYGRSKETQYF. CDR3 bases: TGCAGTGCTAGTAGCGGGGGGTACGGAAGGAGTAAGGAGACCCAGTACTTC.

This chain joins TRBV6-1 and TRBJ2-7; 10 nucleotides agree with TRBD2. V trimming: 6 bases; J trimming: 2 bases; junction bases outside the gene matches: 1. Per germline, CDR1 MNHNS and CDR2 SASEGT. This CDR3 contains 13 residues. The chain's CDR3 is CASRGLATYEQYF. The DNA of the CDR3 is TGTGCCAGCAGGGGACTAGCGACCTACGAGCAGTACTTC.

This clonotype was observed at least ten times. The chain carries TRBV3-1 and TRBJ1-1; the D is unclear. With 5 bases removed from V and 1 base from J, the gap between germline ends came to 8 bases. Germline CDR1 is LGHDT and CDR2 is YNNKEL (reference sequence). The length of the CDR3 is 13 residues. The CDR3 region is CASSNSANTEAFF. In nucleotides, the CDR3 is TGTGCCAGCAGCAACTCGGCGAACACTGAAGCTTTCTTT.

This clonotype was counted a few times. The chain has TRBV11-2 and TRBJ1-2; D might be TRBD1 (6 bases). Germline lookup yields CDR1 SGHAT and CDR2 FQNNGV. The length of the CDR3 is 15 residues. With 6 bases removed from V and 2 bases from J, the gap between germline ends came to 16 bases. CDR3 bases: TGTGCCAGCAGTTCCCACAGGGTTCCAAACTATGGCTACACCTTC. It codes for CASSSHRVPNYGYTF.

The chain recombines TRBV20-1 with TRBJ2-3; the match to TRBD2 covers 7 bases. There are 15 residues in the CDR3. CDR1 DFQATT and CDR2 SNEGSKA come from the germline V gene (reference sequence). V trimming: 5 bases; J trimming: 2 bases; junction bases outside the gene matches: 10. As DNA, the CDR3 is TGCAGTGCTGAATCACTAGCGCAGGTCACAGATACGCAGTATTTT. Amino acids: CSAESLAQVTDTQYF.